This T cell receptor beta chain was obtained from a study of cytomegalovirus exposure and HLA in healthy donors. Study details: Around 85 million unique TCR sequences came from HLA-typed donors in an early release. Findings of the study overall: When the data were analyzed later, several of the most significant clusters appeared to be linked to common viral pathogens. Rates of TCR association differed by HLA locus in a later analysis, with DRB1 highest and HLA-C lowest. Sequencing likely produced, as an artifact, a cluster of highly shared sequence variants.

Primers for the PCR totalled 60 Vbeta and 13 Jbeta. Assay used: immunoSEQ multiplex PCR; TCRdb lists only in-frame clones, some missing. The sample shows 100,000 to 150,000 clones, over 6.5% of them seen only once. Regarding this clone: Antigen specificity is unknown.

The germline CDR1 and CDR2 sequences are MNHNS and SASEGT. Between the trimmed V and J ends, which lost 4 bases and 6 bases, there was a span of 13 bases. CDR3 length equals 14 residues. The chain carries TRBV6-1 and TRBJ1-5; D may be TRBD1 (6 bases). This receptor was obtained from a woman in her thirties or forties in good health and CMV-seropositive. Sequencing was carried out using PBMCs. Here the CDR3 reads CASSVQGSSQPQHF. The CDR3 DNA is TGTGCCAGCAGTGTACAGGGCTCGAGTCAGCCCCAGCATTTT.